The TCR beta chain described here comes from a study of human T cells and chemical hapten exposure. The wider study: Yields of TCR per sample differed, chiefly owing to small differences in pooled library volume.

Individual cDNA molecules (in the library) carried attached unique molecular identifiers. TCRdb redid the calling of the 5' RACE reads with MiXCR, one entry per CDR3 protein. The table shows tens of thousands of distinct CDR3 sequences, with roughly 8% occurring only once. Total RNA was extracted from unfractionated whole blood. Germline V gene data show CDR1 as MNHEY and CDR2 as SMNVEV (reference sequence). This CDR3 is built from 15 residues. Trimming removed 5 bases from V and 3 bases from J, with 14 bases in between. The chain has TRBV27 and TRBJ2-1, with D tentatively TRBD2 (5 bases). The clonotype originates from a male donor in good health. The CDR3 region has the DNA TGTGCCAGCAGTAAAGCCCTAGCTATCTACAATGAGCAGTTCTTC. Encoded protein: CASSKALAIYNEQFF.